This TCR beta chain was sequenced for a study of vaccination effects on CD4 cells after COVID-19. TCRdb's table, derived via immunoSEQ multiplex PCR, lists solely in-frame clones and lacks some. The table has some 70,000 clones, less than 80% seen once. In the case of this clone: Antigen: not known.

From germline, CDR1 is SGHRS and CDR2 YFSETQ. The CDR3 contains 16 residues. V lost 4 bases to trimming and J lost 6 bases; unmatched junction nucleotides: 12. Upon completion of more than 9 days in culture, CD4+ T cells were isolated. Two-dose BNT162b2 or mRNA-1273 vaccination was given to participants. Nucleocapsid antibodies were negative in the vaccine recipients, who had never had SARS-CoV-2 infection. The sample in question was CD4+ T cells from PBMCs cultured without peptide, obtained after COVID-19 vaccination. The receptor was isolated from a human donor who received a COVID-19 vaccine. The rearrangement links TRBV5-1 to TRBJ2-1, with TRBD2 identical over 8 bases. Written as DNA, the CDR3 is TGCGCCAGCAGCACCCCGGGGGGGCCGGGGGGCAATGAGCAGTTCTTC. Amino acids: CASSTPGGPGGNEQFF.